This T cell receptor (beta chain) was documented in a study of molecular identifiers for immune sequencing clone quantification. One entry per CDR3 protein results from TCRdb running MiXCR on the PCR reads. The table records fewer than 350,000 distinct CDR3 sequences, about 20% of them present only once. This clonotype was seen repeatedly, ten times or more. Germline lookup yields CDR1 SGHVS and CDR2 FQNEAQ. The CDR3 length is 17 residues. V lost 1 base, J lost 4 bases, and 8 bases stayed unmatched. The chain has TRBV7-8 and TRBJ2-3, with 10 bases matching TRBD2. The receptor was isolated from a human donor in good health. Some libraries in this study had Jurkat cell RNA spiked in. Sequenced: naive CD8+ T cells from blood, with Jurkat cell RNA spiked in. Subset indicated: FACS-sorted CD8+CD4-CCR7+CD45RA+ naive T cells. The CDR3 DNA is TGTGCCAGCAGCTTAGATCCAGCGGGGGGGCTGGCAGATACGCAGTATTTT. Protein: CASSLDPAGGLADTQYF.